The source of this T cell receptor (beta chain) is a study of blood T cell repertoires in COVID-19. As for the study in general: Samples taken during acute and convalescent COVID-19 were collected in the United States, Italy and Spain. In each case, the material was cDNA or gDNA derived from T cells, B-cell-depleted T cells, or PBMCs.

In Seattle, patients joined the study during active infection and were tracked longitudinally. Measured with immunoSEQ multiplex PCR; TCRdb has only the in-frame clones, and not every one. The sample consists of 200,000 to 250,000 clones, approximately 90% of them appearing once. J was trimmed by 5 bases and V by 7 bases; bases with no gene match: 18. The CDR3 is 16 residues long. The V gene's germline CDR1 is SGDLS and CDR2 YYNGEE. The sequence derives from a man aged 30 to 39 with COVID-19, enrolled during active disease. The sequenced sample consisted of peripheral blood. V usage is TRBV9 and J usage is TRBJ2-7, with 7 nucleotides matching TRBD1. This chain's CDR3 is CASSPSQNRGHHEQYF. In DNA form, the CDR3 reads TGTGCCAGCTCCCCCTCACAGAACAGGGGACATCACGAGCAGTACTTC. The full variable domain, completed using reference TRBV9 and TRBJ2-7, is DSGVTQTPKHLITATGQRVTLRCSPRSGDLSVYWYQQSLDQGLQFLIQYYNGEERAKGNILERFSAQQFPDLHSELNLSSLELGDSALYFCASSPSQNRGHHEQYFGPGTRLTVT.